This is a list of T cell receptor beta chains from one sample in a study of T cells after yellow fever vaccination. Via MiXCR, TCRdb re-called the 5' RACE reads, giving one row per CDR3 protein. The repertoire includes about 330,000 distinct CDR3 sequences, approximately 4% of them detected once, and around 23% sits in the top ten. Sample: PBMCs, taken 5 days after the yellow fever booster vaccination. The receptor set was obtained from a man younger than 35 who received the YFV17D yellow fever vaccine. CDR3s include the opening cysteine and the closing phenylalanine or tryptophan. D genes are given only for firm matches. For some rows the clone size is stated as once, few or many, or as a class when expanded; others skip it.

j_call v_call clone_size d_call cdr3_nt cdr3_aa
TRBJ2-7 TRBV12-5 - - TGTGCTAGTGGACTCAGGGGACTGACCTACGAGCAGTACTTC CASGLRGLTYEQYF
TRBJ1-1 TRBV7-2 - - TGTGCCAGCAGCTTAGTCTGGGGCGGATTGAACACTGAAGCTTTCTTT CASSLVWGGLNTEAFF
TRBJ1-6 TRBV7-2 few - TGTGCCAGCAGCTTAAACCCTAATTCACCCCTCCACTTT CASSLNPNSPLHF
TRBJ2-4 TRBV29-1 - TRBD2 TGCAGCGTTGGACGGGGGGGCCTAGCCAAAAACATTCAGTACTTC CSVGRGGLAKNIQYF
TRBJ2-5 TRBV11-2 few TRBD2 TGTGCCAGCAGCTCCGCCACGGGGGGAGAAGAGACCCAGTACTTC CASSSATGGEETQYF
TRBJ2-1 TRBV15 few TRBD2 TGTGCCACCAGCAGGGGGACTAGCGGGGGATTTGAGCAGTTCTTC CATSRGTSGGFEQFF
TRBJ1-5 TRBV12-3/TRBV12-4 - - TGTGCCAGCAGTCCCTTTAGCAATCAGCCCCAGCATTTT CASSPFSNQPQHF
TRBJ2-2 TRBV7-3 few - TGTGCCAGCAGCCCCATGGCTACCAACACCGGGGAGCTGTTTTTT CASSPMATNTGELFF
TRBJ1-1 TRBV2 - TRBD1 TGTGCCAGCAGCCCACGAACAGGGGGAGGCACTGAAGCTTTCTTT CASSPRTGGGTEAFF
TRBJ2-1 TRBV11-1 - - TGTGCCAGCAGCTCTGACCCCTCCGGGTCTTACAATGAGCAGTTCTTC CASSSDPSGSYNEQFF
TRBJ2-4 TRBV6-5 - - TGTGCCAGCAGTACGGGGACCTTTCAGTACTTC CASSTGTFQYF
TRBJ2-1 TRBV24-1 - TRBD2 TGTGCCACCAGTGACTTACCCCCGACTAGCAAATCCTACAATGAGCAGTTCTTC CATSDLPPTSKSYNEQFF
TRBJ2-3 TRBV10-3 many - TGTGCCTCCGCCTCGGAAGATACGCAGTATTTT CASASEDTQYF
TRBJ2-1 TRBV27 many TRBD2 TGTGCCAGCAGTATGACGGGGGGGCCCTACAATGAGCAGTTCTTC CASSMTGGPYNEQFF
TRBJ2-1 TRBV12-3/TRBV12-4 - TRBD2 TGTGCCAGCAGGCATAGGACTAGTGGGTACAATGAGCAGTTCTTC CASRHRTSGYNEQFF
TRBJ2-3 TRBV7-2 many TRBD2 TGTGCCAGCAGCCAGACTAGCGGGGAGAATACGCAGTATTTT CASSQTSGENTQYF
TRBJ2-3 TRBV7-2 many TRBD2 TGTGCCAGCAGCTTAAGCGGGGGGGCCAGCGATACGCAGTATTTT CASSLSGGASDTQYF
TRBJ2-1 TRBV12-3/TRBV12-4 many - TGTGCCAGCAGCAACCGGGACCGGGAGTTCTTC CASSNRDREFF
TRBJ1-6 TRBV11-2 - - TGTGCCAGCAGTCAGAGGGGAAGTTCACCCCTCCACTTT CASSQRGSSPLHF
TRBJ2-3 TRBV7-6 many TRBD2 TGTGCCAGCAGCTTAGGTTTCGGCGGGGGAGCAGATACGCAGTATTTT CASSLGFGGGADTQYF
TRBJ1-3 TRBV9 - - TGTGCCAGCAGCGTAGGCGGGGGCTCTGGAAACACCATATATTTT CASSVGGGSGNTIYF
TRBJ2-1 TRBV7-9 few - TGTGCCAGCAGCTCAAGTCCGTCCGAGCAGTTCTTC CASSSSPSEQFF
TRBJ2-5 TRBV4-3 few - TGCGCCAGCAGCCAAGGAAGTATCAGGCAAGAGACCCAGTACTTC CASSQGSIRQETQYF
TRBJ1-2 TRBV6-1 few TRBD1 TGTGCCAGCGATAGGGACAGTCTCTATGGCTACACCTTC CASDRDSLYGYTF
TRBJ2-2 TRBV12-3/TRBV12-4 many - TGTGCCAGCAGCGTGGCGGGAATCACCGGGGAGCTGTTTTTT CASSVAGITGELFF
TRBJ2-3 TRBV5-1 few - TGCGCCAGCAGCTTGATCCAGCGGGCACATACGCAGTATTTT CASSLIQRAHTQYF
TRBJ2-1 TRBV12-3/TRBV12-4 - TRBD2 TGTGCCAGCAGTCAGGTATCTAGCGGGGTTGAGCAGTTCTTC CASSQVSSGVEQFF
TRBJ2-4 TRBV11-2 - - TGTGCCAGCAGCTTAGACGTGGGGGACCGTAACATTCAGTACTTC CASSLDVGDRNIQYF
TRBJ2-1 TRBV12-3/TRBV12-4 few - TGTGTCAGCACGATGGGGGGCGATGAGCAGTTCTTC CVSTMGGDEQFF
TRBJ2-1 TRBV29-1 - - TGCAGCGTAAACATGTACAATGAGCAGTTCTTC CSVNMYNEQFF
TRBJ1-5 TRBV5-8 many - TGTGCCAGCAGCTTATGGGCAGGGATAGGCAATCAGCCCCAGCATTTT CASSLWAGIGNQPQHF
TRBJ1-5 TRBV12-3/TRBV12-4 - - TGTGCCAGCAGCCCCCTTAGCGTTAGCAATCAGCCCCAGCATTTT CASSPLSVSNQPQHF
TRBJ1-3 TRBV5-1 few - TGCGCCAGCAGAGTGGGGGGCTCTGGAAACACCATATATTTT CASRVGGSGNTIYF
TRBJ1-2 TRBV6-2/TRBV6-3 many - TGTGCCAGCGGGTTCGGGGCCGGTGGCTACACCTTC CASGFGAGGYTF
TRBJ2-1 TRBV7-7 - - TGTGCCAGCAGCCCGCATAGTACAGGTGGCAATGAGCAGTTCTTC CASSPHSTGGNEQFF
TRBJ1-3 TRBV19 few - TGTGCCAGTAAGGCCTCTGGAAACACCATATATTTT CASKASGNTIYF
TRBJ2-7 TRBV28 many - TGTGCCAGCAGTTTATGGGGCAGCTCCTACGAGCAGTACTTC CASSLWGSSYEQYF
TRBJ2-7 TRBV7-2 few - TGTGCCAGCAGCGCGTTGGACGGGACCTACGAGCAGTACTTC CASSALDGTYEQYF
TRBJ2-1 TRBV7-2 - TRBD1 TGTGCCAGCAGCTTAAGGACAGGGGTCAATGAGCAGTTCTTC CASSLRTGVNEQFF
TRBJ2-7 TRBV4-1 - - TGCGCCAGCAGCCAGCCCAGGGGTTTCCGGACCTACGAGCAGTACTTC CASSQPRGFRTYEQYF
TRBJ2-6 TRBV4-3 - - TGCGCCAGCAGCCTGGGTTATAGCTCTGGGGCCAACGTCCTGACTTTC CASSLGYSSGANVLTF
TRBJ2-1 TRBV5-1 - TRBD2 TGCGCCAGCAGCCCCCTTAGCGGGGGAGATGAGCAGTTCTTC CASSPLSGGDEQFF
TRBJ2-6 TRBV19 many TRBD1 TGTGCCAGTAGTCGACAGGGGGCGATTGGGGCCAACGTCCTGACTTTC CASSRQGAIGANVLTF
TRBJ2-6 TRBV6-6 - - TGTGCCAGCCGAACAGGGCCCCTGGGGACTGGGGCCAACGTCCTGACTTTC CASRTGPLGTGANVLTF
TRBJ1-1 TRBV19 - - TGTGCCAGTAGTATAGTAGGCAGAAAGAACACTGAAGCTTTCTTT CASSIVGRKNTEAFF
TRBJ2-7 TRBV6-1 few TRBD1 TGTGCCAGCAGCTCGACAGGGGCGGCCTACGAGCAGTACTTC CASSSTGAAYEQYF